A single sample gave rise to the 10 T cell receptor beta chains below, sequenced in a study of CD8 T cells in Susac syndrome. RNA in amounts of roughly 0.5 to 1 ug was reverse transcribed with random hexamers. Via MiXCR, TCRdb re-called the immunoSEQ multiplex PCR reads, giving one row per CDR3 protein. The table lists about 71,000 distinct CDR3 sequences, nearly 96% of them singletons, with 0.095% to 0.13% in the top ten. The sequencing sample was made of CD4+ T cells from PBMCs. The receptors originated from a human donor with multiple sclerosis.

This clonotype has only one observation. This chain links TRBV15 with TRBJ1-6, with a possible D match to TRBD1 (5 bases). V was trimmed by 4 bases and J by 8 bases, leaving 9 bases between them. The CDR3 runs 13 residues. CDR1 is LNHNV and CDR2 is YYDKDF in the germline V gene (reference sequence). The CDR3 loop reads CATSMGPDSPLHF. CDR3 DNA sequence: TGTGCCACCAGCATGGGACCTGATTCACCCCTCCACTTT. The complete variable domain, with remaining parts taken from reference TRBV15 and TRBJ1-6, reads DAMVIQNPRYQVTQFGKPVTLSCSQTLNHNVMYWYQQKSSQAPKLLFHYYDKDFNNEADTPDNFQSRRPNTSFCFLDIRSPGLGDTAMYLCATSMGPDSPLHFGNGTRLTVT.

This chain connects TRBV4-1 to TRBJ1-5, with unresolved D. The V gene lost 1 base and the J gene lost 3 bases, with 16 bases spanning the gap. The germline gives CDR1 MGHRA, CDR2 YSYEKL. This CDR3 region has 17 residues. This CDR3 is CASSQGPSGLINQPQHF. The CDR3 coding sequence is TGCGCCAGCAGCCAAGGACCCTCCGGCCTCATCAATCAGCCCCAGCATTTT.

The rearrangement links TRBV20-1 to TRBJ1-1; the D is unclear. Germline CDR1 DFQATT, CDR2 SNEGSKA (reference sequence). There are 12 residues in the CDR3. Trimming stripped 6 bases from V and 1 base from J, with 9 bases between. CDR3 loop: CSAAPRNTEAFF. CDR3 coding DNA: TGCAGTGCCGCCCCACGGAACACTGAAGCTTTCTTT.

This chain links TRBV4-1 with TRBJ1-5; the D is unclear. The germline CDR1 and CDR2 sequences are MGHRA and YSYEKL. Trimming left V 8 bases short and J 0 bases short, with 11 bases between. The CDR3 extends over 14 amino acids. CDR3 sequence: CASGGSYSNQPQHF. DNA for the CDR3: TGCGCCAGCGGCGGGAGTTATAGCAATCAGCCCCAGCATTTT.

The V call is TRBV6-2 or TRBV6-3, the J call TRBJ1-2, with 7 bases matching TRBD1. Germline V gives CDR1 MNHEY, CDR2 SVGEGT. The CDR3 totals 16 residues. The ends lost 5 bases at V and 4 bases at J; junction bases unmatched: 13. DNA for the CDR3: TGTGCCAGCAGTCCCCCTGGGGCAGGGGGTACCTATGGCTACACCTTC. It codes for CASSPPGAGGTYGYTF.

The rearrangement links TRBV30 to TRBJ1-5; D may be TRBD1 (6 bases). The germline gives CDR1 GTSNPN, CDR2 SVGIG (reference sequence). The CDR3 contains 16 residues. Trimming removed 0 bases from V and 6 bases from J, with 18 bases in between. Here the CDR3 reads CAWSVEGRGYGQPQHF. The CDR3 nucleotides read TGTGCCTGGAGTGTAGAAGGCAGGGGTTACGGTCAGCCCCAGCATTTT.

The chain links TRBV24-1 to TRBJ2-1; D may be TRBD2 (6 bases). From germline, CDR1 is KGHDR and CDR2 SFDVKD. Trimming removed 9 bases from V and 6 bases from J, with 8 bases in between. The CDR3 covers 11 residues. The CDR3 loop is CATGRGNEQFF. The CDR3 nucleotides are TGTGCCACCGGGCGGGGCAATGAGCAGTTCTTC.

This chain joins TRBV7-2 and TRBJ2-1; no definite D call. There are 16 residues in the CDR3. Per the germline V gene, CDR1 is SGHTA and CDR2 is FQGNSA. The V end was cut by 4 bases, the J end by 0 bases, with 13 bases between. CDR3 nucleotide sequence: TGTGCCAGCAGCTCGCCGACAAAGAGCTCCTACAATGAGCAGTTCTTC. Translation: CASSSPTKSSYNEQFF.

J is TRBJ1-3 and V is TRBV30; D not certain. Germline loops: CDR1 GTSNPN, CDR2 SVGIG (reference sequence). This CDR3 spans 11 amino acids. V lost 5 bases, J lost 0 bases, and 2 bases lay in between. CDR3 sequence: CAWASGNTIYF. Written as DNA, the CDR3 is TGTGCCTGGGCCTCTGGAAACACCATATATTTT.

This clonotype has a single count. The chain links TRBV7-9 to TRBJ1-1, with D unresolved. CDR1 SEHNR and CDR2 FQNEAQ come from the germline V gene (reference sequence). Trimming cost V 3 bases and J 1 base, with 12 bases left between them. CDR3 length: 15 amino acids. The CDR3 bases are TGTGCCAGCAGCTTGGGTCTGGTACCGAACACTGAAGCTTTCTTT. This sequence encodes CASSLGLVPNTEAFF.